This T cell receptor beta chain was documented in a study of T cell repertoires in cytomegalovirus infection. TCRdb passed the reads through MiXCR, listing each CDR3 protein once. This sample carries about 600,000 distinct CDR3 sequences, 20% to 25% of them seen once, and the ten largest clones take roughly 8%. V lost 11 bases to trimming and J lost 0 bases, with 13 bases between them. The CDR3 loop spans 14 amino acids. Germline V lookup: CDR1 SEHNR, CDR2 FQNEAQ (reference sequence). The sample was CD8+ T cells from PBMCs. This chain joins TRBV7-9 and TRBJ1-4; no reliable D call. The source is a human donor in good health (CMV status not recorded). Some clones in this sample may be carry-over from other donors' samples. The CDR3 bases are TGTGCCGCATCATCCCCTTCAACTAATGAAAAACTGTTTTTT. Translated: CAASSPSTNEKLFF. Complete variable domain (other parts from reference TRBV7-9 and TRBJ1-4): DTGVSQNPRHKITKRGQNVTFRCDPISEHNRLYWYRQTLGQGPEFLTYFQNEAQLEKSRLLSDRFSAERPKGSFSTLEIQRTEQGDSAMYLCAASSPSTNEKLFFGSGTQLSVL.